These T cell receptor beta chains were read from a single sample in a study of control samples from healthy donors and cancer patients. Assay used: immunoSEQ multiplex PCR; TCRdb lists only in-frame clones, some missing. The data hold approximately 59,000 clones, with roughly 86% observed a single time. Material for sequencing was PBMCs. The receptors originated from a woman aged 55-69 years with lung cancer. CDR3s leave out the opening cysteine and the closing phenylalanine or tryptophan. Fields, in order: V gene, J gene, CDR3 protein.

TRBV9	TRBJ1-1	ASSGTGKSTEAF
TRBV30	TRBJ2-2	ASTGVANTGELF
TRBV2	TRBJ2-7	ASTRDNYEQY
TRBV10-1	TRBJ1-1	ASSDEGEAF
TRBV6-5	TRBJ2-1	ASTQGGSYNEQF
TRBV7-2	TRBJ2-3	ASSPTWLRDTQY
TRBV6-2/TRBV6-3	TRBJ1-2	ASSWVSGGYT
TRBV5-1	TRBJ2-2	ASSPQVAGMAGELF
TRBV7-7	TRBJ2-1	ASSISGSGEQF
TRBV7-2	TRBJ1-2	ASSNNQGAYGYT
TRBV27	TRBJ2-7	ASRKIDREAEQY
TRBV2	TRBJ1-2	ASSEVQGGGYT
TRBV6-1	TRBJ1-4	ASSEPGQGSEKLF
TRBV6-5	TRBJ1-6	ATHRGPSNSPLH
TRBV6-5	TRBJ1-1	ASLAGGSNTEAF
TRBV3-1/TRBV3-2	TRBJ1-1	ASSQASETRAF
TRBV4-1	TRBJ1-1	ASSPREGGLVTEAF
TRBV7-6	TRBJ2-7	ASSPGLAGGRSYEQY
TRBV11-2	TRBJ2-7	ASTRRGAGTNEQY
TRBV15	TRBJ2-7	ATSRGSGAAEEQY
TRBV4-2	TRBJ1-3	ASSQERRARRRNTIY
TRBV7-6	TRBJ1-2	ASSPLSDGNYGYT
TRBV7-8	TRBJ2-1	ASSLGTSGKNEQF
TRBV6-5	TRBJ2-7	ASSQPGHPDYEQY
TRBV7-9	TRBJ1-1	ASSLHEATEAF
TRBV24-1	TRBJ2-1	ATSDTSRDRDEQF
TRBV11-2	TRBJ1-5	ASSSTGQGQPQH
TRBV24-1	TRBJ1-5	ATSDSGRDNQPQH
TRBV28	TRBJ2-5	ASSLQGGQETQY
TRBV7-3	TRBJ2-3	ASSYRGGASDTQY
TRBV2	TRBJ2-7	ASSERTGLGAYEQY
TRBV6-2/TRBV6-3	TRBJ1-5	ASSYSGGYQPQH
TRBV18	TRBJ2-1	ASSPASYNEQF
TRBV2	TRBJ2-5	ASTDRVDETQY
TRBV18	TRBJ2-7	ASQVSVTDYEQY
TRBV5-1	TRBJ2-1	ASRLQTDYNEQF
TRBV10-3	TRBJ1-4	AISEGDRVV
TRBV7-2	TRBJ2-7	ASSLDQRLSYEQY
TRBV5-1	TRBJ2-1	ASSLGGQGGEQF
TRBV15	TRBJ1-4	ATSHRDPNEKLF
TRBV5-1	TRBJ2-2	ASSLEGTANTGELF
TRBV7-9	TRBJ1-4	AVRVRNEKLF
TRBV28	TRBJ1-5	ASSLNSVNQPQH
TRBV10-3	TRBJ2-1	AISEFLAGVGDEQF
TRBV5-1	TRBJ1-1	ASSSQGAGTEAF
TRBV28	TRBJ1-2	ASSLGTSGTTYGYT
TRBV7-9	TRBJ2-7	ASSLAQSGGYEQY
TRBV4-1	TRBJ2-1	ASSQGLARGGRSYNEQF
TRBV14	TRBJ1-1	ASSQSAVGTEAF
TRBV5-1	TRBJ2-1	ASSLGVRQRHNEQF
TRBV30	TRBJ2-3	AWVLGGTDTQY